These T cell receptor beta chains were read from a single sample in a study of T cell responses to AZD1222 COVID-19 vaccine. The protocol was immunoSEQ multiplex PCR, while the TCRdb copy is restricted to in-frame clones and leaves out a portion. The repertoire has 160,000 or so clones, under 95% of them found once; the top ten carry around 1%. Specimen: peripheral blood, collected 28 days after the second AZD1222 dose. Receptors were obtained from an adult who received the AZD1222 COVID-19 vaccine. Both conserved end residues are part of each CDR3. The order of the fields is clone size, J gene, CDR3 length, D gene, V gene, CDR3 protein, CDR3 DNA. The D gene is left open where the match is weak. Part of the rows lack a size; the others show once, few, many or a class for expanded clones.

size: -; J: TRBJ2-1; length: 14; D: -; V: TRBV7-2; CDR3: CASSSYNVNNEQFF; DNA: TGTGCCAGCAGCTCCTACAACGTTAACAATGAGCAGTTCTTC
size: -; J: TRBJ1-2; length: 13; D: -; V: TRBV12-3/TRBV12-4; CDR3: CASSFGRPYGYTF; DNA: TGTGCCAGCAGTTTCGGGCGGCCTTATGGCTACACCTTC
size: -; J: TRBJ1-3; length: 15; D: -; V: TRBV18; CDR3: CASSEGESSGNTIYF; DNA: TGTGCCAGCTCAGAGGGGGAGAGCTCTGGAAACACCATATATTTT
size: -; J: TRBJ1-1; length: 14; D: -; V: TRBV6-6; CDR3: CASSPAPLNTEAFF; DNA: TGTGCCAGCAGTCCGGCGCCCTTGAACACTGAAGCTTTCTTT
size: once; J: TRBJ2-5; length: 17; D: -; V: TRBV5-1; CDR3: CASSLGRQELGQETQYF; DNA: TGCGCCAGCAGCTTAGGACGGCAGGAGTTGGGCCAAGAGACCCAGTACTTC
size: -; J: TRBJ1-1; length: 14; D: -; V: TRBV3-1/TRBV3-2; CDR3: CASSPRGGNTEAFF; DNA: TGTGCCAGCAGCCCCCGCGGAGGGAACACTGAAGCTTTCTTT
size: once; J: TRBJ1-6; length: 15; D: TRBD1; V: TRBV5-1; CDR3: CASSLEDRAYSPLHF; DNA: TGCGCCAGCAGCTTAGAGGACAGGGCCTATTCACCCCTCCACTTT
size: few; J: TRBJ1-1; length: 16; D: TRBD1; V: TRBV14; CDR3: CASSHGTGQGNTEAFF; DNA: TGTGCCAGCAGCCACGGGACAGGGCAGGGGAACACTGAAGCTTTCTTT
size: -; J: TRBJ2-7; length: 15; D: -; V: TRBV6-6; CDR3: CASTHGVGGSYEQYF; DNA: TGTGCCAGCACCCACGGGGTAGGTGGTTCCTACGAGCAGTACTTC
size: -; J: TRBJ2-2; length: 15; D: TRBD1; V: TRBV10-3; CDR3: CAISGTVGNTGELFF; DNA: TGTGCCATCAGCGGGACAGTGGGGAACACCGGGGAGCTGTTTTTT
size: -; J: TRBJ2-1; length: 12; D: -; V: TRBV29-1; CDR3: CSVEGAGGEQFF; DNA: TGCAGCGTTGAAGGGGCAGGCGGCGAGCAGTTCTTC
size: once; J: TRBJ1-1; length: 12; D: -; V: TRBV18; CDR3: CASSPQLTEAFF; DNA: TGTGCCAGCTCACCGCAACTCACTGAAGCTTTCTTT
size: -; J: TRBJ1-2; length: 13; D: -; V: TRBV5-1; CDR3: CASSSTDSYGYTF; DNA: TGCGCCAGCAGCTCGACGGACAGTTATGGCTACACCTTC
size: -; J: TRBJ1-2; length: 17; D: -; V: TRBV3-1/TRBV3-2; CDR3: CASSQVGVRKFNYGYTF; DNA: TGTGCCAGCAGCCAAGTAGGGGTCAGGAAATTTAACTATGGCTACACCTTC
size: -; J: TRBJ2-7; length: 18; D: TRBD2; V: TRBV5-1; CDR3: CASSFTPAGEKPSYEQYF; DNA: TGCGCCAGCAGCTTTACCCCCGCGGGGGAGAAACCCTCCTACGAGCAGTACTTC
size: -; J: TRBJ2-7; length: 14; D: TRBD2; V: TRBV18; CDR3: CASSPLSREGEQYF; DNA: TGTGCCAGCTCACCTTTGAGTAGGGAGGGCGAGCAGTACTTC
size: few; J: TRBJ2-7; length: 17; D: TRBD2; V: TRBV4-2; CDR3: CASSQDPGLAGGPEQYF; DNA: TGTGCCAGCAGCCAAGATCCGGGACTAGCGGGGGGGCCTGAGCAGTACTTC
size: -; J: TRBJ1-5; length: 15; D: TRBD1; V: TRBV19; CDR3: CASSKGTGFSQPQHF; DNA: TGTGCCAGTAGTAAGGGGACAGGGTTTAGCCAGCCCCAGCATTTT
size: -; J: TRBJ2-1; length: 13; D: -; V: TRBV5-1; CDR3: CASSGDTVNEQFF; DNA: TGCGCCAGCAGCGGGGATACTGTCAATGAGCAGTTCTTC
size: -; J: TRBJ1-6; length: 15; D: TRBD1; V: TRBV4-2; CDR3: CASSIRQGEYSPLHF; DNA: TGTGCCAGCAGCATCCGACAGGGTGAGTATTCACCCCTCCACTTT
size: -; J: TRBJ1-4; length: 14; D: -; V: TRBV3-1/TRBV3-2; CDR3: CASSSRGSNEKLFF; DNA: TGTGCCAGCAGCAGCAGGGGATCTAATGAAAAACTGTTTTTT
size: once; J: TRBJ2-3; length: 11; D: -; V: TRBV19; CDR3: CASSPTDTQYF; DNA: TGTGCCAGTAGTCCCACAGATACGCAGTATTTT
size: -; J: TRBJ1-5; length: 15; D: TRBD1; V: TRBV19; CDR3: CASRITGVSNQPQHF; DNA: TGTGCCAGTAGGATTACAGGGGTTAGCAATCAGCCCCAGCATTTT
size: -; J: TRBJ2-7; length: 15; D: -; V: TRBV19; CDR3: CASSISRGAVYEQYF; DNA: TGTGCCAGTAGTATCTCCCGGGGAGCCGTTTACGAGCAGTACTTC
size: -; J: TRBJ1-6; length: 14; D: -; V: TRBV7-9; CDR3: CASSLMRGNSPLHF; DNA: TGTGCCAGCAGCTTAATGAGGGGTAATTCACCCCTCCACTTT
size: -; J: TRBJ1-2; length: 12; D: -; V: TRBV5-1; CDR3: CASSLERGGYTF; DNA: TGCGCCAGCAGCTTGGAGCGGGGGGGCTACACCTTC
size: -; J: TRBJ1-5; length: 13; D: -; V: TRBV14; CDR3: CASTATRYQPQHF; DNA: TGTGCCAGCACAGCGACGAGGTATCAGCCCCAGCATTTT
size: few; J: TRBJ2-1; length: 10; D: -; V: TRBV2; CDR3: CASSDNEQFF; DNA: TGTGCCAGCAGTGACAATGAGCAGTTCTTC
size: -; J: TRBJ1-1; length: 18; D: TRBD1; V: TRBV5-5; CDR3: CASSNRGLLGIMNTEAFF; DNA: TGTGCCAGCAGTAACAGGGGGCTGTTGGGAATTATGAACACTGAAGCTTTCTTT
size: -; J: TRBJ2-2; length: 13; D: -; V: TRBV18; CDR3: CASSPSDTGELFF; DNA: TGTGCCAGCTCACCATCTGACACCGGGGAGCTGTTTTTT
size: -; J: TRBJ2-5; length: 14; D: TRBD1; V: TRBV5-4; CDR3: CASSLQGSKETQYF; DNA: TGTGCCAGCAGCTTACAGGGGTCGAAAGAGACCCAGTACTTC
size: once; J: TRBJ2-5; length: 13; D: -; V: TRBV19; CDR3: CASRLLGAETQYF; DNA: TGTGCCAGTAGGTTACTGGGGGCTGAGACCCAGTACTTC
size: -; J: TRBJ2-1; length: 16; D: TRBD1; V: TRBV24-1; CDR3: CATSAGGDRGDNEQFF; DNA: TGTGCCACCAGTGCGGGGGGGGACAGGGGGGACAATGAGCAGTTCTTC
size: -; J: TRBJ1-5; length: 14; D: -; V: TRBV30; CDR3: CAWSAGGSNQPQHF; DNA: TGTGCCTGGAGTGCGGGGGGGAGCAATCAGCCCCAGCATTTT
size: once; J: TRBJ1-2; length: 16; D: -; V: TRBV9; CDR3: CASSLATGGRGYGYTF; DNA: TGTGCCAGCAGCCTTGCTACAGGTGGGAGAGGCTATGGCTACACCTTC
size: -; J: TRBJ2-5; length: 13; D: -; V: TRBV3-1/TRBV3-2; CDR3: CASSQATQETQYF; DNA: TGTGCCAGCAGCCAAGCGACGCAGGAGACCCAGTACTTC
size: -; J: TRBJ2-1; length: 16; D: -; V: TRBV4-2; CDR3: CASSLGLASSYNEQFF; DNA: TGTGCCAGCAGCCTCGGACTGGCGAGCTCCTACAATGAGCAGTTCTTC
size: -; J: TRBJ1-1; length: 14; D: -; V: TRBV7-9; CDR3: CASAPLGADTEAFF; DNA: TGTGCCAGCGCCCCCCTCGGGGCGGACACTGAAGCTTTCTTT
size: -; J: TRBJ1-4; length: 14; D: -; V: TRBV12-2; CDR3: CASPGGNSDEKLFF; DNA: TGTGCTTCCCCGGGGGGCAACAGCGATGAAAAACTGTTTTTT
size: -; J: TRBJ2-2; length: 11; D: -; V: TRBV12-3/TRBV12-4; CDR3: CASSFGGELFF; DNA: TGTGCCAGCAGTTTTGGGGGGGAGCTGTTTTTT
size: -; J: TRBJ1-5; length: 14; D: -; V: TRBV2; CDR3: CASSETGYVTPQHF; DNA: TGTGCCAGCAGTGAGACAGGTTATGTGACCCCCCAGCATTTT
size: -; J: TRBJ1-2; length: 11; D: -; V: TRBV29-1; CDR3: CSVPHGVGYTF; DNA: TGCAGCGTCCCCCATGGGGTTGGCTACACCTTC
size: -; J: TRBJ1-1; length: 15; D: TRBD1; V: TRBV7-8; CDR3: CASSPLAAGGTEAFF; DNA: TGTGCCAGCAGCCCCCTTGCGGCAGGGGGCACTGAAGCTTTCTTT
size: -; J: TRBJ2-7; length: 15; D: -; V: TRBV6-5; CDR3: CASSYQGLSFHEQYF; DNA: TGTGCCAGCAGCTATCAGGGGTTAAGCTTCCACGAGCAGTACTTC
size: -; J: TRBJ1-1; length: 18; D: -; V: TRBV11-2; CDR3: CASSFPIRDPMRGTEAFF; DNA: TGTGCCAGCAGCTTCCCCATCCGGGACCCAATGAGGGGCACTGAAGCTTTCTTT
size: -; J: TRBJ2-3; length: 14; D: -; V: TRBV29-1; CDR3: CSVDVRGLADTQYF; DNA: TGCAGCGTTGATGTAAGGGGGTTGGCAGATACGCAGTATTTT
size: -; J: TRBJ2-4; length: 14; D: -; V: TRBV5-1; CDR3: CASSLRPANDIQYF; DNA: TGCGCCAGCAGCCTCCGGCCTGCAAACGACATTCAGTACTTC
size: -; J: TRBJ1-1; length: 17; D: TRBD1; V: TRBV5-1; CDR3: CASSFGTARIMNTEAFF; DNA: TGCGCCAGCAGCTTTGGGACAGCGAGAATCATGAACACTGAAGCTTTCTTT
size: -; J: TRBJ1-5; length: 17; D: -; V: TRBV27; CDR3: CASSPAASEGSNQPQHF; DNA: TGTGCCAGCAGTCCTGCCGCGAGCGAGGGGAGCAATCAGCCCCAGCATTTT
size: -; J: TRBJ2-1; length: 16; D: TRBD2; V: TRBV18; CDR3: CASSTGGVGSYNEQFF; DNA: TGTGCCAGCTCAACGGGGGGGGTTGGATCCTACAATGAGCAGTTCTTC
size: few; J: TRBJ2-7; length: 14; D: TRBD2; V: TRBV10-3; CDR3: CAISEPRGGYEQYF; DNA: TGTGCCATCAGTGAGCCGCGGGGGGGCTACGAGCAGTACTTC
size: few; J: TRBJ2-3; length: 15; D: -; V: TRBV21-1; CDR3: CASSPHRRPTDTQYF; DNA: TGTGCCAGCAGCCCGCACAGGAGACCCACAGATACGCAGTATTTT
size: -; J: TRBJ1-1; length: 15; D: TRBD1; V: TRBV19; CDR3: CASSIAQGADTEAFF; DNA: TGTGCCAGTAGTATCGCCCAGGGGGCGGACACTGAAGCTTTCTTT